This TCR beta chain was observed in a study of blood T cell repertoires in COVID-19. For the study at large: Samples came from the United States, Italy and Spain, spanning acute and convalescent COVID-19. From T cells, B-cell-depleted T cells, or PBMCs came the material, which was cDNA or gDNA.

This CDR3 contains 13 residues. Germline V gene sequence: CDR1 KGHSH, CDR2 LQKENI. Trimming removed 6 bases at V and 6 bases at J, with 14 bases between. In the original processing: By means of reference gene primer amplification, nucleated cell counts were estimated. Generated by immunoSEQ multiplex PCR, the TCRdb table keeps only in-frame clones and is missing some. V and J calls and clone size are copied from that table; D and trimming were computed from the DNA. The repertoire has around 170,000 clones, 70% to 90% of them found once; the top ten carry around 2.9%. This receptor was taken from a man in his sixties with acute or convalescent COVID-19. Sequencing was done on a sample of peripheral blood. V is TRBV18 and J is TRBJ1-2; tentative D call: TRBD1 (5 bases). CDR3 sequence (DNA): TGTGCCAGCTCCCCGACAGAACTTCATGGCTACACCTTC. The encoded protein is CASSPTELHGYTF.